These T cell receptor beta chains were read from a single sample in a study of cytomegalovirus exposure and HLA in healthy donors. Libraries were prepared by immunoSEQ multiplex PCR; TCRdb keeps only in-frame clonotypes and omits some of them. This table has approximately 100,000 clones, around 80% appearing once. Sequencing was performed on PBMCs. The source of these receptors is a woman aged 18-29 years in good health and CMV-seronegative. Both conserved end residues are part of each CDR3. The D gene is left open where the match is weak. Only some rows state a clone size, as once, few, many or a class for expanded clones.

TRBD1,TRBV11-2,TRBJ2-1,18,.,TGTGCCAGCAGCTTATCTCCATTTCAGAGACAGGGAAGGAATGAGCAGTTCTTC,CASSLSPFQRQGRNEQFF
.,TRBV4-1,TRBJ2-7,13,few,TGCGCCAGCAGCCAATATTCCTCGGCGGGGCAGTACTTC,CASSQYSSAGQYF
.,TRBV5-4,TRBJ2-1,13,.,TGTGCCAGCAGCGCCTCTCAGGGGAATGAGCAGTTCTTC,CASSASQGNEQFF
.,TRBV9,TRBJ2-7,15,.,TGTGCCAGCAGCGAGTACGGGGGACCTTCAAGTGAGCAGTACTTC,CASSEYGGPSSEQYF
TRBD1,TRBV6-4,TRBJ2-3,14,.,TGTGCCAGCAGTGACGACAGGGACACAGATACGCAGTATTTT,CASSDDRDTDTQYF
TRBD1,TRBV7-9,TRBJ1-4,15,.,TGTGCCAGCAGCTTAGCGCAGGGGGCCTGGGAAAAACTGTTTTTT,CASSLAQGAWEKLFF
.,TRBV7-2,TRBJ2-7,15,few,TGTGCCAGCAGCTCCAACGGACAGCCCTCCTACGAGCAGTACTTC,CASSSNGQPSYEQYF
.,TRBV5-1,TRBJ1-1,14,once,TGCGCCAGCAGCACAGAAAGCATGAACACTGAAGCTTTCTTT,CASSTESMNTEAFF
TRBD1,TRBV27,TRBJ1-5,16,.,TGTGCCAGCAGTTTATTTGGGACAGGGAGGAATCAGCCCCAGCATTTT,CASSLFGTGRNQPQHF
.,TRBV14,TRBJ1-1,13,.,TGTGCCGTCGGAGGACTTCAGAACACTGAAGCTTTCTTT,CAVGGLQNTEAFF
.,TRBV27,TRBJ2-2,16,once,TGTGCCAGCAGTCCCCGGTCGGACTACATGACCGGGGAGCTGTTTTTT,CASSPRSDYMTGELFF
.,TRBV11-1,TRBJ2-7,16,.,TGTGCCAGCAGCTTAAGGCGCGGGCAGGCAACCTACGAGCAGTACTTC,CASSLRRGQATYEQYF
TRBD1,TRBV11-2,TRBJ2-5,13,few,TGTGCCAGCAGCCCGACAGGGGAAGAGACCCAGTACTTC,CASSPTGEETQYF
TRBD1,TRBV6-1,TRBJ1-3,16,many,TGTGCCAGCAGTGGGGGACAGGAGAACTCTGGAAACACCATATATTTT,CASSGGQENSGNTIYF
TRBD1,TRBV2,TRBJ2-1,15,few,TGTGCCAGCAGTGTGGACAGGGGGGCCTACAATGAGCAGTTCTTC,CASSVDRGAYNEQFF
.,TRBV4-1,TRBJ2-7,14,.,TGCGCCAGCAGCCAATCGGGCTCCCGGGGAGAGCAGTACTTC,CASSQSGSRGEQYF
TRBD1,TRBV14,TRBJ1-4,16,.,TGTGCCAGCAGCCCTCCCGGGACAGCCGGCCATGAAAAACTGTTTTTT,CASSPPGTAGHEKLFF
TRBD1,TRBV5-1,TRBJ2-3,15,.,TGCGCCAGCAGCCCGGGACAGGGGAGCACAGATACGCAGTATTTT,CASSPGQGSTDTQYF
TRBD2,TRBV11-2,TRBJ2-2,14,.,TGTGCCAGCCACCGGGGGGGGCGTGTTGGGGAGCTGTTTTTT,CASHRGGRVGELFF
TRBD2,TRBV28,TRBJ2-7,15,.,TGTGCCAGCAGTTTATGGAGGGAGGGGATAGGGGAGCAGTACTTC,CASSLWREGIGEQYF
.,TRBV5-1,TRBJ2-7,15,.,TGCGCCAGCAGCCTGGTGCCGGGTGTGGGTGATGAGCAGTACTTC,CASSLVPGVGDEQYF
.,TRBV7-8,TRBJ2-5,16,once,TGTGCCAGCAGCCCCCGGCTGAAAACTAGGCAAGAGACCCAGTACTTC,CASSPRLKTRQETQYF
.,TRBV28,TRBJ1-3,15,.,TGTGCCAGCAGTTTCTGGCAGTTGTCCGGAAACACCATATATTTT,CASSFWQLSGNTIYF
.,TRBV4-1,TRBJ2-1,15,.,TGCGCCAGCAGCCATGGTAGCCCGTCCTACAATGAGCAGTTCTTC,CASSHGSPSYNEQFF
.,TRBV6-5,TRBJ1-2,12,.,TGTGCCACAGCTCAGGGAAACTATGGCTACACCTTC,CATAQGNYGYTF
.,TRBV6-4,TRBJ2-3,14,.,TGTGCCAGCAGTGAGGGGGCGTGGACAGATACGCAGTATTTT,CASSEGAWTDTQYF
.,TRBV9,TRBJ2-1,18,.,TGTGCCAGCAGCGTAGGGGTAGGGAGGGCCGACAGGTTAGATGAGCAGTTCTTC,CASSVGVGRADRLDEQFF
TRBD2,TRBV7-2,TRBJ2-1,17,.,TGTGCCAGCAGCTTTATTTCTAGCGGACCTTTTCAGAGTGAGCAGTTCTTC,CASSFISSGPFQSEQFF
TRBD2,TRBV5-1,TRBJ2-7,15,.,TGCGCCAGCAGCCCGACTAGCGGGGCCGCCTACGAGCAGTACTTC,CASSPTSGAAYEQYF
TRBD1,TRBV6-6,TRBJ2-7,14,.,TGTGCCAGCCGCGCCGGCAGGGGGCCGCACGAGCAGTACTTC,CASRAGRGPHEQYF
.,TRBV11-2,TRBJ1-1,13,once,TGTGCCACCTCGGGACTGCTGAACACTGAAGCTTTCTTT,CATSGLLNTEAFF
.,TRBV5-6,TRBJ1-2,15,.,TGTGCCAGCAGCTTGGGACCTCAGACAGGCTATGGCTACACCTTC,CASSLGPQTGYGYTF
.,TRBV11-2,TRBJ2-1,15,.,TGTGCCAGCGTGGGGAACAGGGAGACCTACAATGAGCAGTTCTTC,CASVGNRETYNEQFF
TRBD1,TRBV5-1,TRBJ2-3,14,.,TGCGCCAGCAGCGAGGACAGGGAGGCAGATACGCAGTATTTT,CASSEDREADTQYF
TRBD2,TRBV27,TRBJ2-1,18,.,TGTGCCAGCAGTTTATATGGGACTAGCGGGAGGGCCCTGATAGAGCAGTTCTTC,CASSLYGTSGRALIEQFF
TRBD2,TRBV27,TRBJ2-5,14,.,TGTGCCAGCAGCCGGGCTAGCGGACAAGAGACCCAGTACTTC,CASSRASGQETQYF
.,TRBV28,TRBJ2-3,14,.,TGTGCCAGCAGTTTACTGACAGGCACAGATACGCAGTATTTT,CASSLLTGTDTQYF
TRBD2,TRBV4-3,TRBJ2-5,15,once,TGCGCCAGCAGCCCGACTAGCGGGGGCGAGGGAACCCAGTACTTC,CASSPTSGGEGTQYF
.,TRBV28,TRBJ2-3,16,.,TGTGCCAGCAGCTCCGCGGAGGGAGGAGTAGGCCATACGCAGTATTTT,CASSSAEGGVGHTQYF
TRBD1,TRBV5-4,TRBJ2-7,14,.,TGTGCCAGCAGCTCTATGGGACAGGGCCACGAGCAGTACTTC,CASSSMGQGHEQYF
.,TRBV18,TRBJ1-3,14,.,TGTGCCAGCTCACCAGGAGGAGGTTCGAACACCATATATTTT,CASSPGGGSNTIYF
.,TRBV7-2,TRBJ2-5,14,.,TGTGCCAGCAGCTTGGGGGGGCCGGAAGAGACCCAGTACTTC,CASSLGGPEETQYF
.,TRBV7-9,TRBJ1-1,13,.,TGTTCCAGCAGCTTTGGTATTAGCACTGAAGCTTTCTTT,CSSSFGISTEAFF
.,TRBV7-6,TRBJ2-7,12,.,TGTGCCAGCAGCTTACAGGGGTACGAGCAGTACTTC,CASSLQGYEQYF
TRBD1,TRBV6-1,TRBJ1-3,15,.,TGTGCCAGCAGAGACGACAGGGGCAATGGAAACACCATATATTTT,CASRDDRGNGNTIYF
TRBD2,TRBV19,TRBJ2-3,16,once,TGTGCCAGTAGTCCAAGCGGGGCGGGTCCGACAGATACGCAGTATTTT,CASSPSGAGPTDTQYF
TRBD1,TRBV28,TRBJ1-2,16,once,TGTGCCAGCAGCCAGGGGACAGCCACATTAGGCTATGGCTACACCTTC,CASSQGTATLGYGYTF
.,TRBV29-1,TRBJ2-7,11,.,TGCAGCGTTCGACAGGACTACGAGCAGTACTTC,CSVRQDYEQYF
.,TRBV7-6,TRBJ1-6,12,.,TGTGCCAGCAGCTTACTAGGACAGACCCTCCACTTT,CASSLLGQTLHF
TRBD1,TRBV29-1,TRBJ1-1,14,.,TGCAGCGTTGCGGGGGACAGGGGGAACACTGAAGCTTTCTTT,CSVAGDRGNTEAFF